Below, 17 T cell receptor beta chains from the same sample are listed, as sequenced in a study of T cell changes during pregnancy in multiple sclerosis. Generated by immunoSEQ multiplex PCR, the TCRdb table keeps only in-frame clones and is missing some. The sample lists 15,000 to 20,000 clones, approximately 88% occurring once. The sequencing used CD8+ T cells from peripheral blood mononuclear cells, collected after pregnancy. These TCRs come from a female donor in good health, enrolled as a control in a pregnancy study.

About this clone: Other DNA sequences of this sample code for an identical CDR3. The CDR3 bases are TGTGCCAGCAGCGGGACAGGCTCCTACAATGAGCAGTTCTTC. Residues: CASSGTGSYNEQFF. The chain combines TRBV9 with TRBJ2-1, with 7 bases lining up with TRBD1. Germline V CDR1 and CDR2: SGDLS, YYNGEE. The V segment lost 3 bases and the J segment 0 bases; nucleotides outside the gene matches: 0. The CDR3 has 14 residues.

This clone was detected a few times. This chain uses TRBV9 with TRBJ2-1, with D possibly matching TRBD1 (5 bases). Germline lookup yields CDR1 SGDLS and CDR2 YYNGEE. The CDR3 is 16 amino acids. Trimming removed 0 bases at V and 6 bases at J, with 16 bases between. CDR3 residues: CASSVGGVTGGNEQFF. The CDR3, as DNA: TGTGCCAGCAGCGTAGGTGGGGTCACAGGTGGCAATGAGCAGTTCTTC.

Sample share makes this clone medium-sized. CDR3 sequence (DNA): TGTGCCAGCAGCACCCCGGTGGACAGGAGCTCCTATAATTCACCCCTCCACTTT. This sequence encodes CASSTPVDRSSYNSPLHF. This chain joins TRBV7-8 and TRBJ1-6; 7 nucleotides match TRBD1. The CDR3 consists of 18 residues. V gave up 5 bases and J gave up 0 bases; unmatched junction bases: 10. The germline V gene encodes CDR1 SGHVS and CDR2 FQNEAQ. Full variable domain (rest looked up from reference TRBV7-8 and TRBJ1-6): GAGVSQSPRYKVAKRGQDVALRCDPISGHVSLFWYQQALGQGPEFLTYFQNEAQLDKSGLPSDRFFAERPEGSVSTLKIQRTQQEDSAVYLCASSTPVDRSSYNSPLHFGNGTRLTVT.

The chain joins TRBV2 to TRBJ2-7; D remains unclear. V was shortened by 7 bases and J by 0 bases, with 7 bases between the two germline ends. The CDR3 loop spans 12 amino acids. Germline values: CDR1 SNHLY, CDR2 FYNNEI. CDR3 nucleotides: TGTGCCAGCAATGACATCTCCTACGAGCAGTACTTC. Translated: CASNDISYEQYF.

The V gene is TRBV6-5, the J gene TRBJ1-3; D might be TRBD1 (5 bases). Germline-derived CDR1 and CDR2 are MNHEY and SVGAGI. V lost 10 bases and J 2 bases, leaving 12 bases between the germline ends. CDR3 length: 13 amino acids. In DNA, the CDR3 is TGTGCCACAGTCAGGGTCCCTGGAAACACCATATATTTT. It specifies CATVRVPGNTIYF.

This chain uses TRBV7-9 with TRBJ2-1, with TRBD2 identical over 10 bases. The CDR3 sequence is 18 residues long. The trim removed 7 bases at V and 3 bases at J, leaving 15 bases unmatched. The germline V gene encodes CDR1 SEHNR and CDR2 FQNEAQ (reference sequence). The CDR3 region is CASTLAASGRAGYNEQFF. In DNA form, the CDR3 reads TGTGCCAGCACCCTAGCGGCTAGCGGGAGAGCGGGCTACAATGAGCAGTTCTTC.

CDR3 sequence: CASSPNDSATNEKLFF. CDR3 in DNA: TGTGCCAGCAGCCCGAACGACAGCGCAACTAATGAAAAACTGTTTTTT. V is TRBV7-6 and J is TRBJ1-4, with a tentative D call TRBD1 (5 bases). V was clipped by 5 bases and J by 0 bases, with 13 bases between them. This CDR3 has 16 residues. CDR1 is SGHVS, CDR2 FNYEAQ, per germline.

The chain combines TRBV9 with TRBJ2-1; 11 bases match TRBD2. The V gene end was trimmed by 3 bases and the J gene end by 7 bases; junction bases not matched to a gene: 9. There are 16 residues in the CDR3. Germline assignment: CDR1 SGDLS and CDR2 YYNGEE. The DNA of the CDR3 is TGTGCCAGCAGCGGGGGAGCGGGACTAGCGGAGAATGAGCAGTTCTTC. This encodes CASSGGAGLAENEQFF.

V usage is TRBV9 and J usage is TRBJ2-1, with D possibly being TRBD2 (6 bases). The CDR3 has 16 residues. V shed 4 bases and J shed 3 bases, with 17 bases lying between them. CDR1 is SGDLS, CDR2 YYNGEE, per germline. CDR3 DNA: TGTGCCAGCAGCTCCGGGCTAGCGATGAACTACAATGAGCAGTTCTTC. As protein: CASSSGLAMNYNEQFF.

The chain combines TRBV5-1 with TRBJ2-7; D is ambiguous. The germline V gene encodes CDR1 SGHRS and CDR2 YFSETQ. The CDR3 is made up of 14 amino acids. V was cut by 0 bases and J by 0 bases, with 7 bases left in between. The CDR3 coding sequence is TGCGCCAGCAGCTTGGGTCTGAGCTCCTACGAGCAGTACTTC. Translated: CASSLGLSSYEQYF.

In its sample, this clone is medium-sized. This chain joins TRBV19 and TRBJ1-5; D gene ambiguous. Germline V gives CDR1 LNHDA, CDR2 SQIVND (reference sequence). Trimming cost V 3 bases and J 6 bases, with 6 bases left between them. The CDR3 covers 12 residues. CDR3 protein: CASSMGSQPQHF. Here the CDR3 DNA reads TGTGCCAGTAGTATGGGGAGTCAGCCCCAGCATTTT.

The chain carries TRBV7-6 and TRBJ2-3, with D perhaps TRBD1 (6 bases). Germline V lookup: CDR1 SGHVS, CDR2 FNYEAQ. The CDR3 is 15 amino acids. Trimming removed 1 base from V and 2 bases from J, with 10 bases in between. CDR3 protein: CASSLGTDLTDTQYF. The CDR3 DNA follows: TGTGCCAGCAGCTTAGGGACAGACCTCACAGATACGCAGTATTTT.

The chain links TRBV4-1 to TRBJ2-7; D remains ambiguous. This CDR3 contains 14 residues. Germline V gene data show CDR1 as MGHRA and CDR2 as YSYEKL. V was pared by 0 bases and J by 0 bases, with 6 bases between. CDR3 DNA: TGCGCCAGCAGCCAAGAAGCACTCTCCTACGAGCAGTACTTC. It yields the protein CASSQEALSYEQYF.

The V and J genes are TRBV9 and TRBJ2-1; D gene unclear. There are 15 residues in the CDR3. Between the trimmed V and J ends, which lost 0 bases and 6 bases, there was a span of 13 bases. Germline V gene sequence: CDR1 SGDLS, CDR2 YYNGEE. The CDR3 is CASSVGTQLLNEQFF. CDR3 nucleotides: TGTGCCAGCAGCGTAGGCACACAGCTCCTCAATGAGCAGTTCTTC.

The gene calls are TRBV11-2 and TRBJ2-1; D possibly corresponds to TRBD2 (5 bases). This CDR3 is 16 amino acids long. Trimming left V 3 bases short and J 6 bases short, with 18 bases between. The germline V gene has CDR1 SGHAT and CDR2 FQNNGV. The DNA for the CDR3 is TGTGCCAGCAGCTTGGGGAATGGAGGCCTCTCCAATGAGCAGTTCTTC. It translates to CASSLGNGGLSNEQFF.

The chain couples TRBV2 to TRBJ1-1; TRBD1 matches 10 bases. The CDR3 runs to 14 residues. V shed 10 bases and J 3 bases; nucleotides not matched to a gene: 8. Germline V gene lookup returns CDR1 SNHLY and CDR2 FYNNEI. The CDR3 loop is CATTTGTGDTEAFF. The CDR3 nucleotides are TGTGCCACCACAACCGGGACAGGGGACACTGAAGCTTTCTTT.

The rearrangement uses TRBV15 and TRBJ2-7, with D possibly TRBD1 on 5 matching bases. V was pared by 3 bases and J by 2 bases, with 11 bases between. The CDR3 runs to 14 residues. Germline V gene data show CDR1 as LNHNV and CDR2 as YYDKDF (reference sequence). The CDR3 sequence: CATSRQGQAYEQYF. The CDR3 nucleotides are TGTGCCACCAGCAGGCAGGGTCAGGCCTACGAGCAGTACTTC. Combining the CDR3 with reference TRBV15 and TRBJ2-7 gives the whole variable domain DAMVIQNPRYQVTQFGKPVTLSCSQTLNHNVMYWYQQKSSQAPKLLFHYYDKDFNNEADTPDNFQSRRPNTSFCFLDIRSPGLGDTAMYLCATSRQGQAYEQYFGPGTRLTVT.